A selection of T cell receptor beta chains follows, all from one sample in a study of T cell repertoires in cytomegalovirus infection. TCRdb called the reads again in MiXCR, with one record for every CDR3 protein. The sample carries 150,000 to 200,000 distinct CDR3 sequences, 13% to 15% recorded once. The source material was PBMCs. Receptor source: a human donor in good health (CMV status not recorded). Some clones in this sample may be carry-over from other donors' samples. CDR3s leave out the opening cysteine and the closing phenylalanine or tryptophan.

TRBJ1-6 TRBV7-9 ASSTTPTALNSPLH
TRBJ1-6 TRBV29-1 SVVSREEKSSYNSPLH
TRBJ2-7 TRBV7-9 ASSLALMREQY
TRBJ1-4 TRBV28 ASSSTGGGNEKLF
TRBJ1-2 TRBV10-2 ASSAGQGYGYT
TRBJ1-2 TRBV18 ASSPDLTGGHGYT
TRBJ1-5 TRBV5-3 ARSLAGQGYQPQH
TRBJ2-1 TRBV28 ASSLLTGKGEQF
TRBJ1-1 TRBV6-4 ASSDSNSAGKAF
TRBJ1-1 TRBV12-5 ASGLGAAFDTEAF
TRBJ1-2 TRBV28 ASTGPFGETPWGYT
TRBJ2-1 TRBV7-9 ASSSGFGYNEQF
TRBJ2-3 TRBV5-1 ASSLDPLPSTDTQY
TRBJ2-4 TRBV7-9 ASSFSQNIQY
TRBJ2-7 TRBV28 ASSRPVYEQY
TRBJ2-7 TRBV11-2 ASRPTSGSLHYEQY
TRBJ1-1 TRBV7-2 ASSFGVTEAF
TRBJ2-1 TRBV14 ASSQDRYNEQF
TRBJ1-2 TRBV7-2 ASSPPGQGISGYT
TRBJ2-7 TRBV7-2 ASSPRLAGLSYEQY
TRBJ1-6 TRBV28 ASSPHQGLGSPLH
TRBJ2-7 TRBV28 ASTLSYGSNYEQY
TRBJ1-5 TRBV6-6 ASSYDSSNQPQH
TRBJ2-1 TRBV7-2 ASSLEWRSGRQSSYNEQF
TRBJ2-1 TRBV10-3 AISLRDSDNEQF
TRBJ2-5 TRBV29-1 SVDPQGAETQY
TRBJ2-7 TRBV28 ASSSTGRTYEQY
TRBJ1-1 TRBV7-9 ASSLVPANTEAF
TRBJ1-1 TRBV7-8 ASSPPPEAF
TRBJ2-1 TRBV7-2 ASSHPELAGGPSYNEQF
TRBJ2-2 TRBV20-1 SARRGGMTGELF
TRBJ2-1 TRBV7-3 ASSANQGGSYNEQF